This TCR beta chain was recorded in a study of shared clonotypes between healthy human individuals. The overall study: Each donor contributed plates that comprised three CD4 naive, three CD4 memory, two CD8 naive and one CD8 memory.

The CDR3 sequence is 18 residues long. Germline CDR1 is SGHAT and CDR2 is FQNNGV. Unmatched junction bases numbered 13, after V lost 2 bases and J lost 2 bases. Profiling relied on immunoSEQ multiplex PCR, and the TCRdb table lists in-frame clones only, not all of them. The sample holds around 1.5 million clones, about 98% seen once. This TCR came from a man aged 25-45 years in good health. The V call is TRBV11-2, the J call TRBJ2-7; 9 nucleotides align to TRBD1. Input material: naive CD4+ T cells sorted from blood. The sample's subset: CD45RA+ positively selected. CDR3 nucleotides: TGTGCCAGCAGCTTATATAACCCCGGGACAGGGACCACCTACGAGCAGTACTTC. Amino acids: CASSLYNPGTGTTYEQYF.